The TCR beta chain under discussion was sequenced for a study of OX40 agonist ivuxolimab in advanced cancers. Looking at the study overall: Ivuxolimab was an agonistic, fully human IgG2 monoclonal antibody directed against OX40 (CD134), a costimulatory receptor. Of the approximately 54 dose-escalation patients, hepatocellular carcinoma was present in around 19, melanoma in around 15, renal cell carcinoma in 9 and head and neck cancer in 9. The dose-escalation cohort was 82.7% male with a mean age of approximately 60 years, ranging from about 23 to 85. Three dose-escalation patients achieved partial responses, one with hepatocellular carcinoma and two with cutaneous melanoma. The point of sequencing TCRbeta in the periphery was to test whether ivuxolimab changed TCR sequence diversity and drove clonal T-cell expansion. The monotherapy dose-escalation portion (N of about 50 patients) of the phase I ivuxolimab trial is reported in the paper. Intravenous ivuxolimab was administered to patients every 2 weeks at six dose levels: 0.01, 0.1, 0.3, 1.5, 3 and 10 mg/kg. Patients were allowed to have had prior anti-PD-1, anti-PD-L1 or anti-CTLA-4 therapy, and around 41% of the dose-escalation patients had previously received checkpoint inhibitors.

Summary of the overall study and its limitations: After ivuxolimab, expanded clones were on average more numerous among CD8+ T cells than among CD4+ T cells. Low levels of normalized T-cell clonal expansion were also shown by some nonresponding patients. The antigen specificity of the clonally expanded peripheral T cells was not determined. At doses of 0.1 to 3.0 mg/kg, clonal expansion of both CD4+ and CD8+ blood T cells was observed from baseline to week 6. In the 0.1-3.0 mg/kg groups, partial responders had among the lowest normalized peripheral clonal expansion, particularly in CD8+ T cells.

The trial excluded patients who had a history of autoimmune disease or who were on systemic immunosuppression. Peripheral blood for TCR sequencing was collected from all dose cohorts at baseline, on cycle 4 day 1, and on cycle 7 day 1. The samples were taken from a phase I, first-in-human, multicenter, open-label dose-escalation trial of ivuxolimab. Adults with locally advanced or metastatic head and neck squamous cell, hepatocellular, melanoma or renal cell carcinoma were enrolled in the trial. CD4+ and CD8+ T cells were sorted separately from peripheral blood before TCR sequencing. Genomic DNA was isolated from the sorted cells so that the TCRbeta CDR3 region could be sequenced. TCRbeta CDR3 regions were sequenced using the immunoSEQ Assay. The table was pulled from immuneACCESS by TCRdb, which kept in-frame rearrangements only. Such tables lose some clones; where checked, under half of the loss comes from unresolved V genes, and the rest has no known cause. For this sample the table gives over 15,000 clones, of which 90% were detected only once. The top ten clones comprise around half of the sample.

In regard to this clone: No antigen is known for it. The record has no base qualities; no much larger clone is one base away.

Relative to germline, V is missing 1 base and J is missing 6 bases, with 3 bases of the junction outside any gene match. Its CDR3 holds 13 amino acids, cysteine through phenylalanine. The CDR3 DNA has 39 bases and is translated from base 1. The germline V gene gives CDR1 as SQVTM and CDR2 as ANQGSEA. The clonotype originates from an adult with an advanced solid tumor such as melanoma, head and neck, liver or kidney cancer. The chain is encoded by TRBV29-1 joined to TRBJ2-1, with 7 bases in between that match TRBD2. Sequencing used CD4+ or CD8+ T cells sorted from blood, obtained in a trial of the OX40 agonist ivuxolimab. The CDR3 protein sequence reads: CSVEGGSGNEQFF. At the DNA level, the sequence is TGCAGCGTTGAAGGCGGGAGTGGCAATGAGCAGTTCTTC.